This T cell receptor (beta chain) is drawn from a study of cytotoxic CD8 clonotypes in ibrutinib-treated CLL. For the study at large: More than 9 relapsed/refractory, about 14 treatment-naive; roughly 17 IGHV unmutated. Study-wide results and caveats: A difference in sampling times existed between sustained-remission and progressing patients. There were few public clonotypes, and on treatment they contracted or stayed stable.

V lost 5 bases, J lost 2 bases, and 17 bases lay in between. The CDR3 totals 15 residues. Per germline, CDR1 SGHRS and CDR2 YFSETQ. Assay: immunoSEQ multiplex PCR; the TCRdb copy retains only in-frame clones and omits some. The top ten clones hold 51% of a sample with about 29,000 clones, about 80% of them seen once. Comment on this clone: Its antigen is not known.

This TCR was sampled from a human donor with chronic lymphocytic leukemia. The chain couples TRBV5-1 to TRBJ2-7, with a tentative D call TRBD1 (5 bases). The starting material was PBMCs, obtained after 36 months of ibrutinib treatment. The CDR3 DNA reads TGCGCCAGCAGTTTCTCAGGGTCCGCGACCTACGAGCAGTACTTC. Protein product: CASSFSGSATYEQYF.